Shown below are 7 T cell receptor beta chains from a single sample sequenced in a study of cytomegalovirus exposure and HLA in healthy donors (dated by TCRdb to about 2017). Library preparation employed the immunoSEQ multiplex PCR assay. The multiplex PCR relied on a mix of 60 forward primers for TCR Vbeta segments and 13 reverse primers for TCR Jbeta segments. In its TCRdb copy, this immuneACCESS table keeps in-frame sequences only and misses some clones. Where compared with another copy, unresolved V genes explain less than half of these, and the others have no known cause. Across this sample there are over 150,000 clones, with roughly four fifths seen only once. In total, the top ten clones hold around 3.3% of the sample. The sequenced sample was PBMCs. These receptors were obtained from a young woman in good health and CMV-seropositive.

The CDR3 DNA sequence: TGTGCCATCTCAGGAAGGGGATTCAACACCGGGGAGCTGTTTTTT. As protein: CAISGRGFNTGELFF. The chain combines TRBV6-1 with TRBJ2-2, with D perhaps TRBD1 (5 bases). The CDR3 sequence is 15 residues long. V was clipped by 10 bases and J by 2 bases, with 17 bases between them. The germline V gene encodes CDR1 MNHNS and CDR2 SASEGT.

This clone was recorded once. J is TRBJ2-7 and V is TRBV28; tentatively, D is TRBD2 (6 bases). Germline V gene lookup returns CDR1 MDHEN and CDR2 SYDVKM. V was cut by 8 bases and J by 5 bases, with 28 bases left in between. This CDR3 spans 17 amino acids. This CDR3 reads CASLLGGLTDRPHEQYF. For the CDR3, the DNA is TGTGCCAGCCTGTTGGGGGGACTCACCGACCGTCCCCACGAGCAGTACTTC. Filled out from reference TRBV28 and TRBJ2-7, the complete variable domain reads DVKVTQSSRYLVKRTGEKVFLECVQDMDHENMFWYRQDPGLGLRLIYFSYDVKMKEKGDIPEGYSVSREKKERFSLILESASTNQTSMYLCASLLGGLTDRPHEQYFGPGTRLTVT.

The chain links TRBV6-5 to TRBJ2-7; no reliable D call. With 8 bases removed from V and 4 bases from J, the gap between germline ends came to 12 bases. Germline CDR1 and CDR2: MNHEY and SVGAGI. This CDR3 is 12 amino acids long. CDR3 residues: CASGSLVYEQYF. Written as DNA, the CDR3 is TGTGCCAGCGGAAGCCTAGTATACGAGCAGTACTTC.

This CDR3 is CASSLDLAGDTQYF. The CDR3 bases are TGTGCCAGCAGTTTAGATCTAGCGGGAGATACGCAGTATTTT. The rearrangement uses TRBV28 and TRBJ2-3, with TRBD2 identical over 8 bases. After removal of 2 bases from V and 5 bases from J, the junction contained 3 bases not matched to a gene. Germline V gives CDR1 MDHEN, CDR2 SYDVKM. The CDR3 is 14 amino acids.

This clone was seen a handful of times. The chain uses TRBV25-1 and TRBJ1-5; 9 nucleotides align to TRBD1. The CDR3 contains 14 residues. Germline CDR1 and CDR2: MGHDK and SYGVNS. V shed 6 bases, J shed 3 bases, and the junction held 3 bases outside the gene matches. This CDR3 reads CASRGQGANQPQHF. DNA of the CDR3: TGTGCCAGCAGGGGACAGGGTGCCAATCAGCCCCAGCATTTT.

The chain joins TRBV25-1 to TRBJ2-1; 8 bases fit TRBD2. This CDR3 has 13 residues. CDR1 MGHDK and CDR2 SYGVNS come from the germline V gene. Germline trimming cut 7 bases from V and 4 bases from J; bases unmatched to any gene: 3. In DNA form, the CDR3 reads TGTGCCAGCAACGGGAGGGGGTACAATGAGCAGTTCTTC. Protein product: CASNGRGYNEQFF.

The V and J genes are TRBV5-4 and TRBJ1-1; 11 bases align to TRBD1. Germline V gives CDR1 SGHNT, CDR2 YYREEE (reference sequence). CDR3 length equals 14 residues. Unmatched junction bases numbered 5, after V lost 3 bases and J lost 7 bases. The CDR3, as DNA: TGTGCCAGCAGCTCGGACAGGGGGCGTGATGAAGCTTTCTTT. Amino acids: CASSSDRGRDEAFF.